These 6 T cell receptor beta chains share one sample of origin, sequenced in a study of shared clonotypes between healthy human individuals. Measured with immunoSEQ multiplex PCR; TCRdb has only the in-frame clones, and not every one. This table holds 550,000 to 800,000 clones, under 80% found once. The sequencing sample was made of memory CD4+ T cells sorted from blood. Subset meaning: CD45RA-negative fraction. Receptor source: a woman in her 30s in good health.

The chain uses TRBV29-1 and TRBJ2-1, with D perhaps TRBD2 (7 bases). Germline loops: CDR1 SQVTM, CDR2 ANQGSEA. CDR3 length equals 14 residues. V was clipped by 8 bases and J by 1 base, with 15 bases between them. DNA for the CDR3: TGCAGCATTGGGGGGGCTCGGTCCTACAATGAGCAGTTCTTC. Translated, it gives CSIGGARSYNEQFF.

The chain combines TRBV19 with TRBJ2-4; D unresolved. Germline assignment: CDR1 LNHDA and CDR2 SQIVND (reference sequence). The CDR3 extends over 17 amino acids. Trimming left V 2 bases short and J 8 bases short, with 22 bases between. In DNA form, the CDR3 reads TGTGCCAGTAGTATAACACCTTTTGGCCGAAACCGGGACATTCAGTACTTC. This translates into CASSITPFGRNRDIQYF.

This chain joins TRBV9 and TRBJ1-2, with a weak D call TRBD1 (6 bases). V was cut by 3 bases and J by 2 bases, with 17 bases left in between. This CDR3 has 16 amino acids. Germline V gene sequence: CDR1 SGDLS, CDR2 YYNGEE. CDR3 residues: CASSGWTASGNYGYTF. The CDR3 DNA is TGTGCCAGCAGCGGATGGACAGCGTCGGGAAACTATGGCTACACCTTC.

For the CDR3, the DNA is TGCAGCGTTGAAGATATTACTCCTGGGAGGTACTTC. This translates into CSVEDITPGRYF. The chain couples TRBV29-1 to TRBJ2-7, with TRBD2 as a possible D gene (5 bases). This CDR3 has 12 amino acids. V was shortened by 0 bases and J by 12 bases, with 15 bases between the two germline ends. CDR1 and CDR2 from the germline V gene are SQVTM and ANQGSEA.

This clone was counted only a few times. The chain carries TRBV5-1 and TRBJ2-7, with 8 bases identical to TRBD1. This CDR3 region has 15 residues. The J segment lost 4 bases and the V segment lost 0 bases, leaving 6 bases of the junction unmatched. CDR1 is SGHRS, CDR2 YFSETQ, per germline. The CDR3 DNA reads TGCGCCAGCAGCTTGGGGGCAGGGGGCCAGTACGAGCAGTACTTC. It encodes CASSLGAGGQYEQYF.

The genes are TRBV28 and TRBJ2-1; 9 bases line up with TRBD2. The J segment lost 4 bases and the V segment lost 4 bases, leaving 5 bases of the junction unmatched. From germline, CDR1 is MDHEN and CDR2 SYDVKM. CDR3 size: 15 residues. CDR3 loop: CASSWTSATYNEQFF. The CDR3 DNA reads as TGTGCCAGCAGTTGGACTAGCGCTACATACAATGAGCAGTTCTTC.